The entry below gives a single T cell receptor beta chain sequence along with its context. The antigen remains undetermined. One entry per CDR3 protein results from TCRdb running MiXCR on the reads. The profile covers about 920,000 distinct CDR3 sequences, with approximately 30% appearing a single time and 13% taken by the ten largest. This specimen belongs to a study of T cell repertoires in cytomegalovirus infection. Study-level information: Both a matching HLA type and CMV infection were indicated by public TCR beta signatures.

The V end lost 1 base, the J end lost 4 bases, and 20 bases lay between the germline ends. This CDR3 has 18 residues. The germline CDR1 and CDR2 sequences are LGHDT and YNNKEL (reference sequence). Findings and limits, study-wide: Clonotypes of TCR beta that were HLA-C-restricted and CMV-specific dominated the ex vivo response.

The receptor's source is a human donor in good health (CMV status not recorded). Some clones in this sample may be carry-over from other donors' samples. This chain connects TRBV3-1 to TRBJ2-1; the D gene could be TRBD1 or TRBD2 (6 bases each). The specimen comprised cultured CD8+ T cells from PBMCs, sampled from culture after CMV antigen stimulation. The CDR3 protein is CASSQVTGGGPDYNEQFF. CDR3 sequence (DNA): TGTGCCAGCAGCCAAGTTACCGGAGGGGGGCCGGATTACAATGAGCAGTTCTTC.